The source of this T cell receptor (beta chain) is a study of blood T cell repertoires in COVID-19. CDR1 is SGHTA, CDR2 FQGNSA, per germline. The CDR3 spans 13 residues. Trimming removed 2 bases from V and 1 base from J, with 5 bases in between. This clone was picked up one time. This CDR3 is also generated by other DNA sequences in the sample. Original data processing: From reference gene primer amplification, estimates of nucleated cell counts were derived. Profiling relied on immunoSEQ multiplex PCR, and the TCRdb table lists in-frame clones only, not all of them. V and J calls plus clone size are reproduced from that table; the DNA served to infer D and trimming. The sample lists around 300,000 clones, about 85% occurring once. The cohort comprised adults aged about 18 to 89 years residing in approximately 25 US areas. Two consecutive negative NP/OP PCR tests, clearance, or resolved symptoms defined Cohort 3 recovery.

Sequencing was performed on PBMCs or T cells enriched from blood (not recorded which). The source is a woman between 50 and 59 years old who had recovered from COVID-19. This chain joins TRBV7-2 and TRBJ1-1, with no clear D. CDR3 region: CASSLQQNTEAFF. CDR3 DNA sequence: TGTGCCAGCAGCTTACAACAGAACACTGAAGCTTTCTTT.